Listed below are T cell receptor beta chains from one sample, sequenced in a study of blood T cell repertoires in COVID-19. Sequenced by immunoSEQ multiplex PCR; TCRdb stores in-frame clones only, minus some. The data hold about 150,000 clones, with about 90% observed a single time. The sample consisted of peripheral blood. The receptors here all came from a woman aged 70-85 years with acute or convalescent COVID-19. Each CDR3 is given with its conserved first and last residue. The order of the fields is clone size, D gene, J gene, V gene, CDR3 DNA, CDR3 protein. A D gene is named only where the DNA matches it firmly. Rows give clone size only sometimes, using once, few, many, or a class for an expanded clone.

once TRBD2 TRBJ2-1 TRBV9 TGTGCCAGCAGCGGACGCTTAGCGGGAGGCTTGTACAATGAGCAGTTCTTC CASSGRLAGGLYNEQFF
NA TRBD1 TRBJ1-5 TRBV6-2/TRBV6-3 TGTGCCAGCACCCCTCGGACAGGGACCTATAGCAATCAGCCCCAGCATTTT CASTPRTGTYSNQPQHF
NA NA TRBJ1-2 TRBV27 TGTGCCAGCAGTTTTCGGGGGGCGAATGGTGGCTACACCTTC CASSFRGANGGYTF
once TRBD2 TRBJ2-3 TRBV3-1/TRBV3-2 TGTGCCAGCAGCCAAGATTATCCGGCGGGGGGGTGGGATACGCAGTATTTT CASSQDYPAGGWDTQYF
NA NA TRBJ1-2 TRBV6-4 TGTGCCAGCAGTGACACGGCGGCGGGGGCGCAAGGCTACACCTTC CASSDTAAGAQGYTF
once TRBD1 TRBJ2-1 TRBV19 TGTGCCAGTAGATCTCCGGGACAGAGGTACAATGAGCAGTTCTTC CASRSPGQRYNEQFF
NA TRBD1 TRBJ1-1 TRBV2 TGTGCCACCGCTAGACAGGGAATGAACACTGAAGCTTTCTTT CATARQGMNTEAFF
NA TRBD1 TRBJ1-2 TRBV19 TGTGCCAGTAGCAGGCAGGGGGCTAGGATGAACTATGGCTACACCTTC CASSRQGARMNYGYTF
NA TRBD2 TRBJ2-1 TRBV5-1 TGCGCCAGCAGCCCGCGGACTAGCGTCAATGAGCAGTTCTTC CASSPRTSVNEQFF
NA NA TRBJ2-6 TRBV7-9 TGTGCCAGCAGCTTATCGCACACCACCAACGTCCTGACTTTC CASSLSHTTNVLTF
NA TRBD1 TRBJ2-1 TRBV27 TGTGCCAGCAGTTTAGAGGACAGGGGCTACAATGAGCAGTTCTTC CASSLEDRGYNEQFF
NA NA TRBJ2-7 TRBV21-1 TGTGCCAGCAGCAAATCTGAGCCGGGACAGCCAAGGGGCAAACACTACGAGCAGTACTTC CASSKSEPGQPRGKHYEQYF
NA NA TRBJ1-1 TRBV4-3 TGCGCCAGCAGCCAAGATCCGAGGCAGGGGATGGAAGCTTTCTTT CASSQDPRQGMEAFF
NA TRBD1 TRBJ2-7 TRBV5-1 TGCGCCAGCAGCTTGGATCGGACAGGGGGCGGGGAGCAGTACTTC CASSLDRTGGGEQYF
once NA TRBJ1-2 TRBV19 TGTGCCAGTAGTATTCAGCCGACAGGATTTGACTATGGCTACACCTTC CASSIQPTGFDYGYTF
NA NA TRBJ2-5 TRBV5-4 TGTGCCAGCAGCTTGGCTCCGGGAAACCGAGAGACCCAGTACTTC CASSLAPGNRETQYF
NA NA TRBJ1-6 TRBV5-6 TGTGCCAGCAGCTTGGGAGGGGCCGCAGGGGTCCCCCTCCACTTT CASSLGGAAGVPLHF
few NA TRBJ1-2 TRBV28 TGTGCCAGCAGCGCCACCAGGGGAGCCGGCTACACCTTC CASSATRGAGYTF
NA NA TRBJ2-4 TRBV11-2 TGTGCCAGCTCAGGGGTTTCCGATGCCAAAAACATTCAGTACTTC CASSGVSDAKNIQYF
NA TRBD1 TRBJ1-1 TRBV19 TGTGCCAGTAGTATTGTCGGGACAGGGTACACTGAAGCTTTCTTT CASSIVGTGYTEAFF
NA TRBD2 TRBJ2-6 TRBV7-9 TGTGCCAGCAGCCACCCCTCCGGGACTAGCTTTACTGGGGCCAACGTCCTGACTTTC CASSHPSGTSFTGANVLTF
once NA TRBJ2-7 TRBV10-3 TGTGCCATCAGTACATCCAGTACCTACGAGCAGTACTTC CAISTSSTYEQYF